Presented here are 6 T cell receptor beta chains from one specimen sequenced in a study of T cell responses to AZD1222 COVID-19 vaccine. Sequencing was performed with immunoSEQ multiplex PCR; in TCRdb, only in-frame clones are kept and a portion is missing. Among about 160,000 clones listed, 85% to 90% were seen once. The material sequenced was peripheral blood, taken on day 0 of AZD1222 vaccination. These receptors all come from an adult in good health.

This chain connects TRBV28 to TRBJ2-1, with D uncertain. The CDR3 loop spans 17 amino acids. Germline V gives CDR1 MDHEN, CDR2 SYDVKM. V shed 1 base and J shed 3 bases, with 16 bases lying between them. CDR3 sequence: CASSLSSGSGSYNEQFF. CDR3 DNA: TGTGCCAGCAGTTTATCATCCGGGTCGGGCAGCTACAATGAGCAGTTCTTC.

CDR3 protein: CASSQRGTGEPEAFF. For the CDR3, the DNA is TGTGCCAGCAGCCAGCGAGGGACAGGGGAACCTGAAGCTTTCTTT. The chain is built from TRBV3-1 (or the pseudogene TRBV3-2) and TRBJ1-1; TRBD1 agrees at 10 bases. Germline CDR1 reads LGHDT; CDR2 reads YNNKEL (reference sequence). V lost 3 bases and J lost 6; bases outside the gene matches: 7. The CDR3 loop spans 15 amino acids.

The chain links TRBV6-5 to TRBJ2-2; the D is unclear. The CDR3 contains 11 residues. The V gene's germline CDR1 is MNHEY and CDR2 SVGAGI. V was cut by 10 bases and J by 7 bases, with 10 bases left in between. CDR3: CATDSLGELFF. CDR3 bases: TGTGCCACCGACTCCCTCGGGGAGCTGTTTTTT.

V and J are TRBV11-2 and TRBJ1-6, with D unresolved. Germline V gives CDR1 SGHAT, CDR2 FQNNGV. CDR3 length: 19 amino acids. Trimming cost V 11 bases and J 0 bases, with 26 bases left between them. The CDR3 DNA follows: TGTGCCGAGCGGCGGATGACGTACGATGGAAGCTCCTATAATTCACCCCTCCACTTT. Translating it yields CAERRMTYDGSSYNSPLHF.

The chain carries TRBV5-6 and TRBJ1-5; possibly TRBD1 for D (5 bases). The CDR3 length is 14 residues. The germline V gene encodes CDR1 SGHDT and CDR2 YYEEEE. V was shortened by 0 bases and J by 6 bases, with 10 bases between the two germline ends. The DNA for the CDR3 is TGTGCCAGCAGCTTGGTTGGGGGATCTCAGCCCCAGCATTTT. Amino acids: CASSLVGGSQPQHF.

This clone was counted a single time. CDR3 sequence: CASSFGLAGGSGELFF. CDR3 coding DNA: TGTGCCAGCAGCTTTGGACTAGCGGGGGGCTCCGGGGAGCTGTTTTTT. The rearrangement links TRBV5-4 to TRBJ2-2; 14 bases fit TRBD2. Germline lookup yields CDR1 SGHNT and CDR2 YYREEE (reference sequence). CDR3 size: 16 residues. V dropped 2 bases and J dropped 6; count of bases not matched to a gene: 3.